Included here is one T cell receptor beta chain sequence, with context. Its antigen is currently unknown. The data originate from a study of T-cell memory formation after mild COVID-19. Study-wide findings and caveats: Day 15 to 85 contracting clones showed balanced CD4/CD8; later expanders leaned CD4+.

UMIs and sample barcodes were carried by the TCR alpha and TCR beta cDNA libraries that 5'RACE produced using constant-segment primers. TCRdb reprocessed the 5' RACE reads via MiXCR and lists one record per CDR3 protein. This sample has about 430,000 distinct CDR3 sequences, with approximately 24% found just once. Looked up from germline, CDR1 is SGHNT and CDR2 is YENEEA. The CDR3 contains 13 residues. The V end was cut by 1 base, the J end by 6 bases, with 9 bases between. The source material was PBMCs or a T cell subset sorted from them (not recorded which). V and J are TRBV11-3 and TRBJ2-5; D unresolved. This TCR was recovered from an adult woman who had mild COVID-19 (a few samples of this study predate the infection). Cell type and time point are not known. Written as DNA, the CDR3 is TGTGCCAGCAGCTTAGGTGTGGGTAAGACCCAGTACTTC. This encodes CASSLGVGKTQYF. The variable domain in full, with the rest retrieved from reference TRBV11-3 and TRBJ2-5, is EAGVVQSPRYKIIEKKQPVAFWCNPISGHNTLYWYLQNLGQGPELLIRYENEEAVDDSQLPKDRFSAERLKGVDSTLKIQPAELGDSAVYLCASSLGVGKTQYFGPGTRLLVL.